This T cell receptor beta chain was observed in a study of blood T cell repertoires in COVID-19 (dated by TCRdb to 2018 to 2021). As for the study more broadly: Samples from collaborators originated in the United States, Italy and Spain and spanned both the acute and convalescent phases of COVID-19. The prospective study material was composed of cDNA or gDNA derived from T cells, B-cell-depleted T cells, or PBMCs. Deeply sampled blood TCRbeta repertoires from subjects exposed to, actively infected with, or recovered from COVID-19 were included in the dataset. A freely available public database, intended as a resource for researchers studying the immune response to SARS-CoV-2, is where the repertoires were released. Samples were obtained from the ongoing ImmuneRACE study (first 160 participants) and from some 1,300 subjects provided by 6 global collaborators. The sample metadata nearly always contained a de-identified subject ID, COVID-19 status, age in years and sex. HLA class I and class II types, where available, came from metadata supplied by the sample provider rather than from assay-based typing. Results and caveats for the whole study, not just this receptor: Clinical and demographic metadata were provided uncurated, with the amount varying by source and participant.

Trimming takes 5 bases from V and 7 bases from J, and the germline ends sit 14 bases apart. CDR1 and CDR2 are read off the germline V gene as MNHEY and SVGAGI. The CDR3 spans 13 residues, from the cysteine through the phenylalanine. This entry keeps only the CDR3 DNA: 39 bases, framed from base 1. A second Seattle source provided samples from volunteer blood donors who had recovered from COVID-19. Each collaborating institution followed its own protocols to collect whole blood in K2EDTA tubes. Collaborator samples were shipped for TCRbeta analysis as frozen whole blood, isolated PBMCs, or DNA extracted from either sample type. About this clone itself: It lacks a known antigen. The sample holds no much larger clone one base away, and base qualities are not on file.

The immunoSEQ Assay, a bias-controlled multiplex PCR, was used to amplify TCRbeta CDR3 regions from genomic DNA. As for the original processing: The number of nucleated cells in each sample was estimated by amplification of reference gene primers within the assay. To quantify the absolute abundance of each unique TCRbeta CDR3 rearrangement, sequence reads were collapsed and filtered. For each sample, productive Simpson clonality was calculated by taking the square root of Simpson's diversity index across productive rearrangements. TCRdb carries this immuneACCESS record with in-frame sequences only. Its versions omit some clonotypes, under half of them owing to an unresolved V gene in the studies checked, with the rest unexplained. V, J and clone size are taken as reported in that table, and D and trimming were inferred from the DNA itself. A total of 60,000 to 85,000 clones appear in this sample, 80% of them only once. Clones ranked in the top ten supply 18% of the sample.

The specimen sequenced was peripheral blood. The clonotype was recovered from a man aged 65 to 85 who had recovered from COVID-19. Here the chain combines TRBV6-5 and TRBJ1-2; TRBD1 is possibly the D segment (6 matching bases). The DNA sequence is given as TGTGCCAGCAGTCTCTCAGGGGCGGGTGGCTACACCTTC. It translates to CASSLSGAGGYTF.